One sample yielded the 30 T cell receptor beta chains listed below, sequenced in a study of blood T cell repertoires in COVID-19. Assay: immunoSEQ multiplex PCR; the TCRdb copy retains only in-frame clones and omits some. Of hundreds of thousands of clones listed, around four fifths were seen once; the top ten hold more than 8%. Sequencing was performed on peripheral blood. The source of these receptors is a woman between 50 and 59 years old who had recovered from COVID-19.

CDR3 DNA: TGCGCCAGCAGCCCGGGGACAGGCCTCGACATTCAGTACTTC. As protein: CASSPGTGLDIQYF. The chain recombines TRBV5-1 with TRBJ2-4; 8 nucleotides align to TRBD1. The J segment lost 8 bases and the V segment lost 4 bases, leaving 8 bases of the junction unmatched. Per germline, CDR1 SGHRS and CDR2 YFSETQ. The CDR3 totals 14 residues.

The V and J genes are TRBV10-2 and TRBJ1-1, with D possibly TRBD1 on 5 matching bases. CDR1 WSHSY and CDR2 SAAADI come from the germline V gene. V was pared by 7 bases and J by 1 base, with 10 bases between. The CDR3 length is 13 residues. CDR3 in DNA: TGCGCCAGCACCCTGGACAAGAACACTGAAGCTTTCTTT. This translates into CASTLDKNTEAFF.

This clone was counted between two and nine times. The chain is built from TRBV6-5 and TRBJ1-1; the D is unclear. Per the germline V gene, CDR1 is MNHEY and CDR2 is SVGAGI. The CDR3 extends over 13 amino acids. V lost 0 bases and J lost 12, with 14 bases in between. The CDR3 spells CASSYSSDLATFF. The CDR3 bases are TGTGCCAGCAGTTACTCGAGCGACCTCGCGACTTTCTTT.

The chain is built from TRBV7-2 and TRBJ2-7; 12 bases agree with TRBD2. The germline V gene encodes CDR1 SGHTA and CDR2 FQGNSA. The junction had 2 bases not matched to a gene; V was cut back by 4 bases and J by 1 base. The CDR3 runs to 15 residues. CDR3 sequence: CASSSLAGGSYEQYF. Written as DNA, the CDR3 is TGTGCCAGCAGCTCACTAGCGGGGGGTTCCTACGAGCAGTACTTC.

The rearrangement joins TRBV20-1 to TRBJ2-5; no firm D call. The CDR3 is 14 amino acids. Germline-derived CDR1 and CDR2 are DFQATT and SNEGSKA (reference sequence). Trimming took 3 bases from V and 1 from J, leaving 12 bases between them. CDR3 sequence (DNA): TGCAGTGCTAGTTTGGAGATATCCCAAGAGACCCAGTACTTC. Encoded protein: CSASLEISQETQYF.

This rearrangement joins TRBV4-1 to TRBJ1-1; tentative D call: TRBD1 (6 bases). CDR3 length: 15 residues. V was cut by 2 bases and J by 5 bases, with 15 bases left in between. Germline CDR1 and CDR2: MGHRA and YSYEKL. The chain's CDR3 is CASSQLPGHLTEAFF. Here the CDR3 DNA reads TGCGCCAGCAGCCAACTACCGGGACATCTAACTGAAGCTTTCTTT.

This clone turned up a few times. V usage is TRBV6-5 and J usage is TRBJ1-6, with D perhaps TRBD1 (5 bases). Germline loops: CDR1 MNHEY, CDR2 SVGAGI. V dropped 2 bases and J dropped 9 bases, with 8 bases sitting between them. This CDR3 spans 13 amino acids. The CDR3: CASSYRTISPLHF. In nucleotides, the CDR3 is TGTGCCAGCAGTTACCGGACAATTTCACCCCTCCACTTT.

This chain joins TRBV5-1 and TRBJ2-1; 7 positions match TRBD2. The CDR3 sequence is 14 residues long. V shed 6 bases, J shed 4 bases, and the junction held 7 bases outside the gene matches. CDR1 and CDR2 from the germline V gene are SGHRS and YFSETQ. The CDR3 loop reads CASNPSGTYNEQFF. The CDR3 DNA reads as TGCGCCAGCAACCCCAGCGGGACTTACAATGAGCAGTTCTTC. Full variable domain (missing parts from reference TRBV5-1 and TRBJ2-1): KAGVTQTPRYLIKTRGQQVTLSCSPISGHRSVSWYQQTPGQGLQFLFEYFSETQRNKGNFPGRFSGRQFSNSRSEMNVSTLELGDSALYLCASNPSGTYNEQFFGPGTRLTVL.

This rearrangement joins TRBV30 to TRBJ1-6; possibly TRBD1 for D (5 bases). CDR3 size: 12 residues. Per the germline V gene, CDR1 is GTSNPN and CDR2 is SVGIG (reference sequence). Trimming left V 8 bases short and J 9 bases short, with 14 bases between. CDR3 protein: CAKGLGPSPLHF. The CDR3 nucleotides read TGTGCCAAGGGACTGGGACCTTCACCCCTCCACTTT.

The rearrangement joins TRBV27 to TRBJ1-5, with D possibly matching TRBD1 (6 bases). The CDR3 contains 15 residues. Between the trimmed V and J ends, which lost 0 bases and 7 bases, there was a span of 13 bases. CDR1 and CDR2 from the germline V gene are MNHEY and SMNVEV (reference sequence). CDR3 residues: CASSLSGRGEQPQHF. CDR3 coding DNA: TGTGCCAGCAGTTTATCGGGCAGGGGAGAGCAGCCCCAGCATTTT.

CDR3 DNA sequence: TGTGCCAGCAGCTTAAGGGGGACAGGGGTAAACTATGGCTACACCTTC. This sequence encodes CASSLRGTGVNYGYTF. The genes are TRBV5-6 and TRBJ1-2; 10 bases align to TRBD1. Germline CDR1 and CDR2: SGHDT and YYEEEE. The CDR3 has 16 residues. V shed 2 bases, J shed 2 bases, and the junction held 6 bases outside the gene matches.

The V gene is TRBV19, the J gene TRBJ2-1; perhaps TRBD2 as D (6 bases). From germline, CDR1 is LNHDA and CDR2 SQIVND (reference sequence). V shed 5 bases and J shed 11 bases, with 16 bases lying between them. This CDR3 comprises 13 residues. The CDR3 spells CASSGGTPAKQFF. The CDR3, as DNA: TGTGCCAGTAGTGGCGGGACGCCAGCTAAGCAGTTCTTC. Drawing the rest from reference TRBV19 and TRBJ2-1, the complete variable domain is DGGITQSPKYLFRKEGQNVTLSCEQNLNHDAMYWYRQDPGQGLRLIYYSQIVNDFQKGDIAEGYSVSREKKESFPLTVTSAQKNPTAFYLCASSGGTPAKQFFGPGTRLTVL.

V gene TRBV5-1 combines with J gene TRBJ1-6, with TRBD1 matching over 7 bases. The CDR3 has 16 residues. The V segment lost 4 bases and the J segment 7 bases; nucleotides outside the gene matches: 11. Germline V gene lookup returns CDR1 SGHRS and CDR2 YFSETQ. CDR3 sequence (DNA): TGCGCCAGCAGCCCCCGTACAGGGGCAGGGAATTCACCCCTCCACTTT. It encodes CASSPRTGAGNSPLHF.

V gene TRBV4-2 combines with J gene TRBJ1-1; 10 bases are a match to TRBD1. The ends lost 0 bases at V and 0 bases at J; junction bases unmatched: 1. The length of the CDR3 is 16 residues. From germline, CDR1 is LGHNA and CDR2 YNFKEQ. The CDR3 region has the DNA TGTGCCAGCAGCCAAGAGGGACAGGGGATGAACACTGAAGCTTTCTTT. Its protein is CASSQEGQGMNTEAFF.

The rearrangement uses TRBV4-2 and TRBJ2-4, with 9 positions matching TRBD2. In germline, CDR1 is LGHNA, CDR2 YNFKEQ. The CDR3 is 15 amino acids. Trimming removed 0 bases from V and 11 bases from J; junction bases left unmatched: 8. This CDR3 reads CASSQDTFAGGLQYF. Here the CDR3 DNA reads TGTGCCAGCAGCCAAGATACCTTCGCGGGGGGGCTTCAGTACTTC.

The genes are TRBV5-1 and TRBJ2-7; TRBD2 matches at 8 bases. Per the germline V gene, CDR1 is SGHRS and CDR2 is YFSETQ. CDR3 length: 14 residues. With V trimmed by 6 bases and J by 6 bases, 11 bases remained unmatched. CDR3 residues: CASIHTGTRSEQYF. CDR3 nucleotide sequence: TGCGCCAGCATCCATACCGGGACTAGATCCGAGCAGTACTTC.

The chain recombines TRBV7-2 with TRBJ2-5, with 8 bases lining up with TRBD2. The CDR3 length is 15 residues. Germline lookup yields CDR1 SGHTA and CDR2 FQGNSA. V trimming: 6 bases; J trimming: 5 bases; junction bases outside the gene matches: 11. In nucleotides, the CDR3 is TGTGCCAGCAGTTCGTGGACTAGCAGTTCGGAGACCCAGTACTTC. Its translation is CASSSWTSSSETQYF. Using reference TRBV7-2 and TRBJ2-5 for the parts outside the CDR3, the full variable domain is GAGVSQSPSNKVTEKGKDVELRCDPISGHTALYWYRQSLGQGLEFLIYFQGNSAPDKSGLPSDRFSAERTGGSVSTLTIQRTQQEDSAVYLCASSSWTSSSETQYFGPGTRLLVL.

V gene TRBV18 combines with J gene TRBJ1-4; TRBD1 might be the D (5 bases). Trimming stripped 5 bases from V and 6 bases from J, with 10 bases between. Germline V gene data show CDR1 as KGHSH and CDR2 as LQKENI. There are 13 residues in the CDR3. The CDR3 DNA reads TGTGCCAGCTCATTTTGGACATATGAAAAACTGTTTTTT. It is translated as CASSFWTYEKLFF. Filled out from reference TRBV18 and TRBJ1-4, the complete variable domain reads NAGVMQNPRHLVRRRGQEARLRCSPMKGHSHVYWYRQLPEEGLKFMVYLQKENIIDESGMPKERFSAEFPKEGPSILRIQQVVRGDSAAYFCASSFWTYEKLFFGSGTQLSVL.

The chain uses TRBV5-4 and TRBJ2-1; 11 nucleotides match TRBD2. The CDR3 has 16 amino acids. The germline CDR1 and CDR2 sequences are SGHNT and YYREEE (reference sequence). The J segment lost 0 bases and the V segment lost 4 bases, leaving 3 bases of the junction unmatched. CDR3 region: CASSPTSGGSYNEQFF. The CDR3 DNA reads TGTGCCAGCAGCCCAACTAGCGGGGGCTCCTACAATGAGCAGTTCTTC.

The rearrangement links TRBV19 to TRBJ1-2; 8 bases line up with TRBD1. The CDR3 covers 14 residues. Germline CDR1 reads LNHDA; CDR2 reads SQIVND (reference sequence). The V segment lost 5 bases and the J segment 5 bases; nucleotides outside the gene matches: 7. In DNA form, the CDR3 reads TGTGCCAGTAGTCCGACAGGGGCACTGTATGGCTACACCTTC. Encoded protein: CASSPTGALYGYTF.

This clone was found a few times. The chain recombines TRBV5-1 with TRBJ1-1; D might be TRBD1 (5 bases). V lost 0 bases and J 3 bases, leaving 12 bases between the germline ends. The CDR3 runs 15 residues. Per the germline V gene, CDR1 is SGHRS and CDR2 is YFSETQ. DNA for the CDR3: TGCGCCAGCAGCTTGGAACAGGTTAGGTACACTGAAGCTTTCTTT. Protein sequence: CASSLEQVRYTEAFF.

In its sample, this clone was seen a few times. In DNA, the CDR3 is TGTGCCAGTAGTATAGGGGGGGGCAGGTGGATCACTGAAGCTTTCTTT. Translated, it gives CASSIGGGRWITEAFF. The chain joins TRBV19 to TRBJ1-1; a weak D match, TRBD1 (6 bases). Trimming took off 1 base at V and 4 bases at J, with 16 bases between the two ends. In germline, CDR1 is LNHDA, CDR2 SQIVND (reference sequence). The CDR3 runs to 16 residues.

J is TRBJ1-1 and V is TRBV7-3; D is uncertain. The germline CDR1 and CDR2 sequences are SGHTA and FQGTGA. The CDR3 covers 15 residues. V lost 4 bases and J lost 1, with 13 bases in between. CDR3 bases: TGTGCCAGCAGCTCTGCTGGGCCGGCGAACACTGAAGCTTTCTTT. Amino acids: CASSSAGPANTEAFF.

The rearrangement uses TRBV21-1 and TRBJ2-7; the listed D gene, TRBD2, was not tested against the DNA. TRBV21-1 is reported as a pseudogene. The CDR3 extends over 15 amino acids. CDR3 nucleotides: TGTGCCAGCAGCGACCGGCTAGCGAAAAACTACGAGCAGTACTTC. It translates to CASSDRLAKNYEQYF.

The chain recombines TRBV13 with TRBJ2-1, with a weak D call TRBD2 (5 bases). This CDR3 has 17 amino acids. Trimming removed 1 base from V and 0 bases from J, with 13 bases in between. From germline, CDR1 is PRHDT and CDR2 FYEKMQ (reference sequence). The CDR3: CASSLAAAGRSYNEQFF. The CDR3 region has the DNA TGTGCCAGCAGCTTAGCAGCGGCGGGCCGCTCCTACAATGAGCAGTTCTTC.

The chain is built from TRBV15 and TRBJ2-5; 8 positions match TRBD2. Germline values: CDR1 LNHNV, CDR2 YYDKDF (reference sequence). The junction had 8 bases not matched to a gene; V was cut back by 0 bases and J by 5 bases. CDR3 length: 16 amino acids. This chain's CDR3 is CATSRDLLAVQETQYF. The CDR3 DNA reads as TGTGCCACCAGCAGAGATTTACTAGCGGTCCAGGAGACCCAGTACTTC.

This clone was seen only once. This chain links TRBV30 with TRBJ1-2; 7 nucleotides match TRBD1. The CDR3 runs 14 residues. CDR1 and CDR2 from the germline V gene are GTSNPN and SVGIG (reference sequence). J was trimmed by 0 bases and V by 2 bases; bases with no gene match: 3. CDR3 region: CAWSRQGTNYGYTF. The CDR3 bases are TGTGCCTGGAGTAGACAGGGCACTAACTATGGCTACACCTTC.

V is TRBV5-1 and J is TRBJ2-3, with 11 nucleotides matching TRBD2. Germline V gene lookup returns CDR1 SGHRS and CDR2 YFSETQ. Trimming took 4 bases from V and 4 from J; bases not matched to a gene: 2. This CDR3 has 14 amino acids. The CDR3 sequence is CASSQGLAADTQYF. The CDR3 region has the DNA TGCGCCAGCAGCCAGGGACTAGCGGCAGATACGCAGTATTTT. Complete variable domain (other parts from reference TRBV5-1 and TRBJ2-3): KAGVTQTPRYLIKTRGQQVTLSCSPISGHRSVSWYQQTPGQGLQFLFEYFSETQRNKGNFPGRFSGRQFSNSRSEMNVSTLELGDSALYLCASSQGLAADTQYFGPGTRLTVL.

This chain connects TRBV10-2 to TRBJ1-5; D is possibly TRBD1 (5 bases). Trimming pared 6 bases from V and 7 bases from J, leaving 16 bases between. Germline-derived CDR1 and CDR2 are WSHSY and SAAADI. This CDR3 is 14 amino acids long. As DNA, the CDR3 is TGCGCCAGCAGCGTCGGGGGTGGCGGACAGCCCCAGCATTTT. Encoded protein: CASSVGGGGQPQHF.

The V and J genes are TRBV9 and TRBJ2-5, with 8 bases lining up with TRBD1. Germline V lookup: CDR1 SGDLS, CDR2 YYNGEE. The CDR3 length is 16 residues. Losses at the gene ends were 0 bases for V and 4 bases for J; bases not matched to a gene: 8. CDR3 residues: CASSVEPGGLGETQYF. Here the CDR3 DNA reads TGTGCCAGCAGCGTAGAACCAGGGGGCTTGGGAGAGACCCAGTACTTC.